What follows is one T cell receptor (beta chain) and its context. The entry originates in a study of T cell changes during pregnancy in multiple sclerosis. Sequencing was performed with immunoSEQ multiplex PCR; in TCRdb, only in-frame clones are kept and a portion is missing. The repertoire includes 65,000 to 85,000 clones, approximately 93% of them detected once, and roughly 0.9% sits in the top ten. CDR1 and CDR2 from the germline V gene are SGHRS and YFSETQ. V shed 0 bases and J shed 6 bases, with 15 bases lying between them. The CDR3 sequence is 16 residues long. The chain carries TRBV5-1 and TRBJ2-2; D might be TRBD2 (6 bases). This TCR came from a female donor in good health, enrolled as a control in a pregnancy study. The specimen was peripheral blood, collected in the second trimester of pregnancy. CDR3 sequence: CASSLDAGLLSGELFF. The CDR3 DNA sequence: TGCGCCAGCAGCTTGGATGCGGGATTACTCTCCGGGGAGCTGTTTTTT.